The 27 T cell receptor beta chains below come from one sample, sequenced in a study of blood T cell repertoires in COVID-19. The data were produced by immunoSEQ multiplex PCR, yet TCRdb's version contains in-frame clones alone and is incomplete. Seen here are roughly 200,000 clones, around nine tenths observed once, and the top ten hold around 2.7%. Input material: peripheral blood. The receptors were gathered from a man aged 55-75 years with acute or convalescent COVID-19.

The chain recombines TRBV2 with TRBJ1-1, with TRBD1 as a possible D gene (6 bases). V was pared by 4 bases and J by 3 bases, with 9 bases between. The germline V gene has CDR1 SNHLY and CDR2 FYNNEI. This CDR3 has 13 residues. CDR3 residues: CASSVGGDTEAFF. The CDR3 nucleotides read TGTGCCAGCAGTGTAGGGGGAGACACTGAAGCTTTCTTT.

This clone was counted a single time. This chain connects TRBV7-3 to TRBJ2-2; 13 bases line up with TRBD2. The CDR3 sequence is 17 residues long. In germline, CDR1 is SGHTA, CDR2 FQGTGA. J lost 4 bases, V lost 5 bases, and 7 bases had no gene match. The CDR3: CASSRLAGGSGTGELFF. CDR3 nucleotide sequence: TGTGCCAGCAGCAGACTAGCGGGGGGATCGGGCACCGGGGAGCTGTTTTTT.

The chain couples TRBV28 to TRBJ2-7; D unclear. The CDR3 covers 13 residues. Trimming left V 7 bases short and J 0 bases short, with 10 bases between. Germline V gene data show CDR1 as MDHEN and CDR2 as SYDVKM. CDR3 coding DNA: TGTGCCAGCAACCAGGCCTCCTCCTACGAGCAGTACTTC. This gives the protein CASNQASSYEQYF.

This clone was recorded once. The chain uses TRBV7-3 and TRBJ2-3; D gene ambiguous. V was clipped by 5 bases and J by 0 bases, with 15 bases between them. CDR1 is SGHTA and CDR2 is FQGTGA in the germline V gene. The CDR3 spans 16 residues. The chain's CDR3 is CASSPIVTTSTDTQYF. The CDR3 DNA reads as TGTGCCAGCAGCCCGATAGTGACGACTAGCACAGATACGCAGTATTTT.

V usage is TRBV28 and J usage is TRBJ1-2; 8 bases are a match to TRBD1. CDR3 size: 17 residues. Germline lookup yields CDR1 MDHEN and CDR2 SYDVKM. The V gene end was trimmed by 3 bases and the J gene end by 7 bases; junction bases not matched to a gene: 16. The CDR3 sequence is CASSFAPYGQGSGGYTF. In DNA form, the CDR3 reads TGTGCCAGCAGTTTTGCCCCCTACGGACAGGGAAGTGGTGGCTACACCTTC.

This sequence joins TRBV7-2 and TRBJ2-2; the match to TRBD1 covers 7 bases. From germline, CDR1 is SGHTA and CDR2 FQGNSA. J gave up 2 bases and V 5 bases, and 8 bases lay outside the gene matches. There are 16 residues in the CDR3. The CDR3 here is CASSSGQASNTGELFF. The CDR3 region has the DNA TGTGCCAGCAGCAGCGGACAGGCGAGTAACACCGGGGAGCTGTTTTTT.

The V and J genes are TRBV6-5 and TRBJ2-3; no definite D call. V dropped 6 bases and J dropped 3 bases, with 13 bases sitting between them. The CDR3 totals 14 residues. Per the germline V gene, CDR1 is MNHEY and CDR2 is SVGAGI. DNA of the CDR3: TGTGCCAGCAGCCTACTGATCTCGACAGATACGCAGTATTTT. Its protein product is CASSLLISTDTQYF.

CDR3 in amino acids: CASSFNEQYF. In DNA form, the CDR3 reads TGTGCCAGCAGTTTCAACGAGCAGTACTTC. The genes are TRBV27 and TRBJ2-7; no reliable D call. V was pared by 3 bases and J by 5 bases, with 2 bases between. The CDR3 contains 10 residues. Germline V gives CDR1 MNHEY, CDR2 SMNVEV (reference sequence).

V usage is TRBV25-1 and J usage is TRBJ2-5, with 13 bases that match TRBD2. With V trimmed by 1 base and J by 5 bases, 7 bases remained unmatched. CDR1 and CDR2 (germline): MGHDK, SYGVNS. This CDR3 has 17 amino acids. For the CDR3, the DNA is TGTGCCAGCAGTGAATCCCAGCCGGGACTAGCGGGGGAGACCCAGTACTTC. Translating gives CASSESQPGLAGETQYF.

J is TRBJ2-1 and V is TRBV7-2; TRBD2 aligns across 12 bases. The germline gives CDR1 SGHTA, CDR2 FQGNSA. Germline trimming cut 5 bases from V and 7 bases from J; bases unmatched to any gene: 6. The CDR3 extends over 15 amino acids. CDR3 bases: TGTGCCAGCAGCGTGACTAGCGGGGGCGGAAATGAGCAGTTCTTC. This sequence encodes CASSVTSGGGNEQFF.

The chain employs TRBV2 and TRBJ2-2, with 11 bases lining up with TRBD2. Trimming cost V 6 bases and J 6 bases; bases outside gene matches: 9. CDR1 and CDR2 from the germline V gene are SNHLY and FYNNEI. This CDR3 comprises 16 residues. CDR3 amino acids: CASRMTGTSGAGELFF. In nucleotides, the CDR3 is TGTGCCAGCAGAATGACCGGGACTAGCGGCGCCGGGGAGCTGTTTTTT.

This chain connects TRBV5-1 to TRBJ2-1; D is perhaps TRBD2 (5 bases). CDR3 length equals 17 residues. The V gene's germline CDR1 is SGHRS and CDR2 YFSETQ. V lost 0 bases and J lost 4, with 17 bases in between. The CDR3 region has the DNA TGCGCCAGCAGCTTGGCCGCTAGCATGTTTTTGTACAATGAGCAGTTCTTC. Translating gives CASSLAASMFLYNEQFF.

This clone turned up a few times. This sequence joins TRBV28 and TRBJ1-1, with D unclear. The CDR3 contains 14 residues. The V gene's germline CDR1 is MDHEN and CDR2 SYDVKM. The V and J ends lost 2 bases and 3 bases respectively, with 10 bases between them. DNA of the CDR3: TGTGCCAGCAGTTTAATCCCTTCTCACACTGAAGCTTTCTTT. It codes for CASSLIPSHTEAFF.

V and J are TRBV19 and TRBJ2-3; possibly TRBD1 for D (5 bases). V was trimmed by 5 bases and J by 0 bases, leaving 12 bases between them. Germline loops: CDR1 LNHDA, CDR2 SQIVND (reference sequence). The CDR3 extends over 15 amino acids. CDR3 sequence reads: CASSRQRSSTDTQYF. The CDR3 DNA reads TGTGCCAGTAGTCGACAGCGATCTAGCACAGATACGCAGTATTTT.

The V call is TRBV24-1, the J call TRBJ2-7; the match to TRBD1 covers 7 bases. Trimming cost V 1 base and J 1 base; bases outside gene matches: 6. Germline V gives CDR1 KGHDR, CDR2 SFDVKD. The CDR3 runs 16 residues. The chain's CDR3 is CATSDFRTGGSYEQYF. The CDR3 DNA reads as TGTGCCACCAGTGATTTCCGGACAGGCGGGTCCTACGAGCAGTACTTC.

The CDR3 is CASSQGPGDSTDTQYF. The CDR3 nucleotides read TGCGCCAGCAGCCAAGGTCCCGGGGATAGCACAGATACGCAGTATTTT. The chain carries TRBV4-1 and TRBJ2-3; a weak D match, TRBD2 (5 bases). Per germline, CDR1 MGHRA and CDR2 YSYEKL. Between the trimmed V and J ends, which lost 1 base and 0 bases, there was a span of 11 bases. The length of the CDR3 is 16 residues.

This rearrangement joins TRBV4-1 to TRBJ1-1; TRBD1 matches at 8 bases. The CDR3 sequence is 14 residues long. Germline V gene data show CDR1 as MGHRA and CDR2 as YSYEKL. The ends lost 4 bases at V and 5 bases at J; junction bases unmatched: 6. The CDR3 nucleotides read TGCGCCAGCAGCCCCGAACGGACAGGGACTGAAGCTTTCTTT. Encoded protein: CASSPERTGTEAFF.

Comment on this clone: The junction departs from the called germline gene at one end, perhaps through a read error. This rearrangement joins TRBV5-4 to TRBJ2-6; 8 bases are a match to TRBD2. The germline V gene has CDR1 SGHNT and CDR2 YYREEE (reference sequence). The CDR3 totals 15 residues. In nucleotides, the CDR3 is TGTGCCAGCAGATTGGCGGGAGGCTGGAGGACGCGTGAGACTTTC. Translation gives CASRLAGGWRTRETF.

The chain joins TRBV3-1 (or the pseudogene TRBV3-2) to TRBJ1-2; 7 nucleotides agree with TRBD1. With V trimmed by 4 bases and J by 7 bases, 24 bases remained unmatched. The CDR3 loop spans 19 amino acids. Germline V lookup: CDR1 LGHDT, CDR2 YNNKEL (reference sequence). The CDR3 loop is CASSLQAPSVIRTGSGYTF. As DNA, the CDR3 is TGTGCCAGCAGCCTCCAGGCCCCTTCCGTTATACGGACAGGCTCTGGCTACACCTTC.

Note on this clone: Other DNA sequences in this specimen translate into the identical CDR3. The CDR3 spells CASRTGTEAFF. The CDR3 region has the DNA TGTGCCAGCAGGACCGGGACTGAAGCTTTCTTT. The chain employs TRBV6-5 and TRBJ1-1; no clear D gene. V lost 6 bases to trimming and J lost 5 bases, with 7 bases between them. The germline gives CDR1 MNHEY, CDR2 SVGAGI. This CDR3 contains 11 residues.

V usage is TRBV11-2 and J usage is TRBJ2-7, with 10 bases that match TRBD2. V lost 5 bases to trimming and J lost 1 base; unmatched junction nucleotides: 8. Per the germline V gene, CDR1 is SGHAT and CDR2 is FQNNGV. CDR3 length equals 16 residues. The CDR3 loop reads CASSAELAGPSYEQYF. As DNA, the CDR3 is TGTGCCAGCAGCGCGGAACTAGCGGGGCCTTCCTACGAGCAGTACTTC.

The rearrangement uses TRBV3-1 (or the pseudogene TRBV3-2) and TRBJ1-6; TRBD1 matches 8 bases. Trimming removed 2 bases from V and 3 bases from J; junction bases left unmatched: 3. Per germline, CDR1 LGHDT and CDR2 YNNKEL (reference sequence). The CDR3 loop spans 16 amino acids. In nucleotides, the CDR3 is TGTGCCAGCAGCCAACGACAGGGGCACTATAATTCACCCCTCCACTTT. It codes for CASSQRQGHYNSPLHF.

The genes are TRBV3-1 (or the pseudogene TRBV3-2) and TRBJ2-7; possibly TRBD2 for D (5 bases). V was shortened by 2 bases and J by 1 base, with 6 bases between the two germline ends. The CDR3 has 13 amino acids. Germline CDR1 reads LGHDT; CDR2 reads YNNKEL (reference sequence). The CDR3 sequence is CASSQRDSYEQYF. The CDR3 DNA reads as TGTGCCAGCAGCCAACGGGATTCCTACGAGCAGTACTTC.

The chain is built from TRBV19 and TRBJ1-5; 10 nucleotides align to TRBD1. The junction had 9 bases not matched to a gene; V was cut back by 4 bases and J by 3 bases. CDR1 and CDR2 from the germline V gene are LNHDA and SQIVND (reference sequence). This CDR3 has 17 amino acids. This CDR3 is CASSTPPGTGVNQPQHF. The CDR3 DNA reads TGTGCCAGTAGTACCCCCCCCGGGACAGGGGTCAATCAGCCCCAGCATTTT.

This chain connects TRBV6-7 to TRBJ2-2; tentative D call: TRBD1 (6 bases). TRBV6-7 is filed as an ORF, its function uncertain. This CDR3 is 19 amino acids long. Deletions cut 0 bases from V and 4 bases from J, with 21 bases between. This CDR3 is CASSYSIGAQGTITGELFF. Here the CDR3 DNA reads TGTGCCAGCAGTTACTCGATTGGGGCCCAGGGGACGATCACCGGGGAGCTGTTTTTT.

The chain links TRBV12-3 or TRBV12-4 to TRBJ2-5, with no clear D. The CDR3 loop spans 12 amino acids. Trimming pared 3 bases from V and 5 bases from J, leaving 7 bases between. CDR3 amino acids: CASSFTRETQYF. CDR3 in DNA: TGTGCCAGCAGTTTCACCCGGGAGACCCAGTACTTC.

The chain combines TRBV29-1 with TRBJ1-3, with D possibly TRBD1 on 5 matching bases. V was trimmed by 6 bases and J by 4 bases, leaving 16 bases between them. Germline V lookup: CDR1 SQVTM, CDR2 ANQGSEA. The CDR3 runs to 14 residues. CDR3 in amino acids: CSVPGTAGGNTIYF. CDR3 DNA sequence: TGCAGCGTACCCGGGACCGCGGGAGGAAACACCATATATTTT.